The clone carrying this T cell receptor (beta chain) was counted many times. Its antigen is not identified. Germline CDR1 SGHRS, CDR2 YFSETQ. V gave up 2 bases and J gave up 3 bases, with 18 bases separating them. The CDR3 length is 16 residues. The data belong to a study of T cells in Graves' hyperthyroidism and ophthalmopathy. The study's findings and limits: Most expanded thyroid clonotypes above 0.001 also appeared in blood. Model-based prediction identified ophthalmopathy a median around seven months prior to its onset.

Patients having uncontrolled infection, another autoimmune disease, pregnancy or lactation were not included. Clinicians diagnosed patients from clinical symptoms, serum thyroxine and TRAb, thyroid ultrasound and orbital computed tomography. RNA transcripts gave rise to amplified TCR beta CDR3 regions. A set of HTBI primers served as the primers for a first-round RT-PCR of the TCR CDR3. MiXCR, applied by TCRdb to the multiplex PCR reads, yields one record per CDR3 protein. Altogether about 270,000 distinct CDR3 sequences are present, 15% being singletons, with the ten largest covering around 31%. This TCR was sampled from a woman aged 45-59 years with Graves' hyperthyroidism that later progressed to Graves' ophthalmopathy. The V and J genes are TRBV5-1 and TRBJ2-7, with a tentative D call TRBD2 (7 bases). Sequenced input: blood. This chain's CDR3 is CASSFGGAGRSYEQYF. The CDR3 nucleotides are TGCGCCAGCAGCTTTGGGGGGGCAGGGAGAAGCTACGAGCAGTACTTC.